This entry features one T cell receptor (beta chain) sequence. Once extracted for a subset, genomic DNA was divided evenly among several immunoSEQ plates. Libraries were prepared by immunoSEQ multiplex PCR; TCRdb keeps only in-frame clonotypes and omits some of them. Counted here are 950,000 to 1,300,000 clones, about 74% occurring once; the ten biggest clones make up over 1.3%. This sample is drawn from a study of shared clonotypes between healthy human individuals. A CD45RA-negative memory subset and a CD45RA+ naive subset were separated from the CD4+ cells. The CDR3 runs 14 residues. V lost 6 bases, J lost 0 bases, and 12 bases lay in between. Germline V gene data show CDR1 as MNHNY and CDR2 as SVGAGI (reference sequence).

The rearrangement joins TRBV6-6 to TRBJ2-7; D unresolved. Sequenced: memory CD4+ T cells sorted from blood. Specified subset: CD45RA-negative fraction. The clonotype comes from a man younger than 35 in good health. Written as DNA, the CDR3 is TGTGCCAGCAGGCCTGACCCCATCTCCTACGAGCAGTACTTC. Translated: CASRPDPISYEQYF.